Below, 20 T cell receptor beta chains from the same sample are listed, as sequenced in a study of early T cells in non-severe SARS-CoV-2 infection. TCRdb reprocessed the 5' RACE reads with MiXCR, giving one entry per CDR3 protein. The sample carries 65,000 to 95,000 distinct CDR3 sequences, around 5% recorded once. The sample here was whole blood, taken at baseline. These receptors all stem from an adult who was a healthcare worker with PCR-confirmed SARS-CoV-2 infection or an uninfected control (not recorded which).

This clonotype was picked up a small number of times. The CDR3 nucleotides read TGTGCCAGCAGTGATTACCTTAACAATGAGCAGTTCTTC. It translates to CASSDYLNNEQFF. The genes are TRBV2 and TRBJ2-1; D remains unclear. The CDR3 has 13 residues. CDR1 and CDR2 from the germline V gene are SNHLY and FYNNEI. V gave up 3 bases and J gave up 5 bases, with 8 bases separating them.

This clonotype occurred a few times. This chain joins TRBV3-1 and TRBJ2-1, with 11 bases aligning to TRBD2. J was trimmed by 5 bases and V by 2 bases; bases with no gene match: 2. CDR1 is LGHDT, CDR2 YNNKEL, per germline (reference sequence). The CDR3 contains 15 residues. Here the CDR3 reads CASSQSGLADNEQFF. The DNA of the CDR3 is TGTGCCAGCAGCCAATCGGGACTAGCGGACAATGAGCAGTTCTTC.

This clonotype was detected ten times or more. CDR3 amino acids: CASSIRGEGRNTEAFF. The CDR3, as DNA: TGTGCCAGTAGTATCCGCGGGGAGGGGCGGAACACTGAAGCTTTCTTT. This chain uses TRBV19 with TRBJ1-1; TRBD1 might be the D (5 bases). Trimming shortened V by 3 bases and J by 1 base, and 15 bases separated the two germline ends. Germline values: CDR1 LNHDA, CDR2 SQIVND (reference sequence). This CDR3 is 16 amino acids long.

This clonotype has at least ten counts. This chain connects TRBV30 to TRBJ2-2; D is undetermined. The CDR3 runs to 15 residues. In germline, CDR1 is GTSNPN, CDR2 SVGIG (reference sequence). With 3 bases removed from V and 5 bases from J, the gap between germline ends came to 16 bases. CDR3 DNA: TGTGCCTGGAGGAATGACCTGGTTAGGACCGGGGAGCTGTTTTTT. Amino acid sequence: CAWRNDLVRTGELFF.

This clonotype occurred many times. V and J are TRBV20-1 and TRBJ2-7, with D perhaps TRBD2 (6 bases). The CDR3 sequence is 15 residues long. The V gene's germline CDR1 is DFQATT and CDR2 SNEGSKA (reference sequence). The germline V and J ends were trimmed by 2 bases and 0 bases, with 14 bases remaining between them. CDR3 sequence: CSARRLALSSYEQYF. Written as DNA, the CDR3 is TGCAGTGCTAGAAGGCTAGCGCTCAGCTCCTACGAGCAGTACTTC.

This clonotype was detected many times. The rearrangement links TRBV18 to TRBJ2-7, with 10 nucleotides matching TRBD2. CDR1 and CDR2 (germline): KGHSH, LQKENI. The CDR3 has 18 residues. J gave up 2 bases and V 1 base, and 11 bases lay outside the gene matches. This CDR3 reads CASSPLRTSGIVAYEQYF. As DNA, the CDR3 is TGTGCCAGCTCACCACTTCGCACTAGCGGGATCGTGGCCTACGAGCAGTACTTC.

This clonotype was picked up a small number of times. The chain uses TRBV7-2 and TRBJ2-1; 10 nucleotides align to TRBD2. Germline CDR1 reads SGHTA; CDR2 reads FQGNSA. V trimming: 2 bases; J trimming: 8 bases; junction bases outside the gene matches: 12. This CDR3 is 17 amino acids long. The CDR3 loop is CASSLLPGLASVDEQFF. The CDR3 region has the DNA TGTGCCAGCAGCTTATTACCGGGACTAGCGAGCGTCGATGAGCAGTTCTTC.

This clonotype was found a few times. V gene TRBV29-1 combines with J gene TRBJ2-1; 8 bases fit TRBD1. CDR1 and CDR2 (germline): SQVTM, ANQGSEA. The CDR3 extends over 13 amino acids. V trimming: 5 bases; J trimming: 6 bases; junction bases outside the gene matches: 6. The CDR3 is CSVYPGQANEQFF. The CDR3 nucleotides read TGCAGCGTTTATCCGGGACAGGCCAATGAGCAGTTCTTC.

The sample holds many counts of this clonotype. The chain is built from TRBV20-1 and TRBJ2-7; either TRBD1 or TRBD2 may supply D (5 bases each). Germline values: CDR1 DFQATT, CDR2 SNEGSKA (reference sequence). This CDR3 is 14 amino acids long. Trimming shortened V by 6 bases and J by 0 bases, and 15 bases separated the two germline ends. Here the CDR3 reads CSAQGRASSYEQYF. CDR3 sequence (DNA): TGCAGTGCCCAGGGACGGGCCTCCTCCTACGAGCAGTACTTC.

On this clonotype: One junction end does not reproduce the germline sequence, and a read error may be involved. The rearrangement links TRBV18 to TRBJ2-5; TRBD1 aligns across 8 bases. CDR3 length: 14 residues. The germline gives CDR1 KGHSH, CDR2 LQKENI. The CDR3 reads CAGSLSGTGGTQYF. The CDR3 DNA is TGTGCCGGCTCACTCTCCGGGACAGGAGGGACCCAGTACTTC.

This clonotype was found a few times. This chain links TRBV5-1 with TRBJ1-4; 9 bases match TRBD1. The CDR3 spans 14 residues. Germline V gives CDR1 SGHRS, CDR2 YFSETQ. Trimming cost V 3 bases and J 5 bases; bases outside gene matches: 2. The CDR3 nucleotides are TGCGCCAGCAGCTGGGGGACAGGGAATGAAAAACTGTTTTTT. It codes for CASSWGTGNEKLFF.

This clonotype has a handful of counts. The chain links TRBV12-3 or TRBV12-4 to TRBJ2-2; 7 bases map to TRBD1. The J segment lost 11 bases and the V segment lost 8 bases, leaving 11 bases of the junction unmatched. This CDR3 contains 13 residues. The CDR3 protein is CASGLRTGGELFF. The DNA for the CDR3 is TGTGCCAGCGGACTCCGGACAGGCGGCGAGCTGTTTTTT.

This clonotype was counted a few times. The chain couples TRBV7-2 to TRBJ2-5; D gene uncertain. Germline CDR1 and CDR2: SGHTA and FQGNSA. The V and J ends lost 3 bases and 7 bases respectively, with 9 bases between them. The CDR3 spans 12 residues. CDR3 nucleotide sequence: TGTGCCAGCAGCTTGGACGTAAGGACCCAGTACTTC. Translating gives CASSLDVRTQYF.

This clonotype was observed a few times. CDR3 sequence: CAWSVEGFAYEQYF. The CDR3 nucleotides read TGTGCCTGGAGTGTAGAGGGGTTTGCCTACGAGCAGTACTTC. This chain joins TRBV30 and TRBJ2-7; D is possibly TRBD1 or TRBD2 (5 bases each). This CDR3 has 14 amino acids. Trimming shortened V by 0 bases and J by 2 bases, and 11 bases separated the two germline ends. Germline CDR1 is GTSNPN and CDR2 is SVGIG (reference sequence).

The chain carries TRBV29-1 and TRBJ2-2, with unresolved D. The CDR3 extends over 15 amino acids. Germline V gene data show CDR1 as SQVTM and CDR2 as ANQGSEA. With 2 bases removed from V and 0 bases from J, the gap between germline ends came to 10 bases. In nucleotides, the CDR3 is TGCAGCGTTGAACAAGGGCTAGCGAACACCGGGGAGCTGTTTTTT. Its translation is CSVEQGLANTGELFF.

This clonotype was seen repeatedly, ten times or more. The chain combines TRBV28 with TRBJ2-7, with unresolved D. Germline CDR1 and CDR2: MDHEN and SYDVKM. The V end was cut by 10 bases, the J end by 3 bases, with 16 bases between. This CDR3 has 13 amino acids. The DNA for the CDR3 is TGTGCCACCGGCCCTCCGCCGGTCTACGAGCAGTACTTC. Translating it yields CATGPPPVYEQYF.

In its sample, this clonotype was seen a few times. This CDR3 is CSVEENGDTQYF. The CDR3 DNA reads TGCAGCGTTGAAGAAAACGGGGATACGCAGTATTTT. The chain has TRBV29-1 and TRBJ2-3; D gene unclear. There are 12 residues in the CDR3. V was shortened by 0 bases and J by 6 bases, with 7 bases between the two germline ends. Germline lookup yields CDR1 SQVTM and CDR2 ANQGSEA.

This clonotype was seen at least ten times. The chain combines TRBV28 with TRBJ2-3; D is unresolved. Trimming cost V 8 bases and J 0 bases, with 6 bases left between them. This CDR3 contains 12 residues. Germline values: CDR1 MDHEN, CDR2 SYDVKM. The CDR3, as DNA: TGTGCCAGCCGATATAGCACAGATACGCAGTATTTT. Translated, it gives CASRYSTDTQYF.

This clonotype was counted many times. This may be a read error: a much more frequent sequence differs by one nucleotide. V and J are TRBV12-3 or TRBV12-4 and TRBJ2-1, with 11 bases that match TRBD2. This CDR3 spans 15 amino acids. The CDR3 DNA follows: TGTGTCAGCAGTCCTCTAGCGGGAGGTATCGATGAGCAGTTCTTC. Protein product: CVSSPLAGGIDEQFF.

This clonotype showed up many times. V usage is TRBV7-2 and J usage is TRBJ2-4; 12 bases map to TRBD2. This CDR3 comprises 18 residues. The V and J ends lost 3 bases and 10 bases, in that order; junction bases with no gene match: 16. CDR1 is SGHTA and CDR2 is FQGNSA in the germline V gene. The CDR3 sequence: CASSFGGRRLAGEGIQYF. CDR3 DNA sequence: TGTGCCAGCAGCTTTGGTGGGAGAAGACTAGCGGGAGAAGGTATTCAGTACTTC.